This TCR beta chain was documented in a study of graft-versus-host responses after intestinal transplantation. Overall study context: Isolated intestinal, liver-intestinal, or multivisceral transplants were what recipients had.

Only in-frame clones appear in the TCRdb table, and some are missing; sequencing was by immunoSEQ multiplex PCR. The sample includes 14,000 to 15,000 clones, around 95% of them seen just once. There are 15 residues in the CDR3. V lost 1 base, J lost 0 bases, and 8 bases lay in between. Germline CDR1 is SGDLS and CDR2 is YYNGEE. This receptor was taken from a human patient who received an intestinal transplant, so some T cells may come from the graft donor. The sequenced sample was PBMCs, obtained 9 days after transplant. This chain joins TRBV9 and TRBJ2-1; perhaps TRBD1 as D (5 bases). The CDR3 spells CASSVMTASYNEQFF. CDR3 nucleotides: TGTGCCAGCAGCGTAATGACAGCCTCCTACAATGAGCAGTTCTTC. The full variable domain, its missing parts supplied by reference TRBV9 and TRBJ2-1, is DSGVTQTPKHLITATGQRVTLRCSPRSGDLSVYWYQQSLDQGLQFLIQYYNGEERAKGNILERFSAQQFPDLHSELNLSSLELGDSALYFCASSVMTASYNEQFFGPGTRLTVL.